This T cell receptor (beta chain) was obtained from a study of blood T cells in healthy people across ages. Then a second PCR, running about 6 to 12 cycles, was carried out with a sample-barcoded 5' primer and a J-beta primer mix. Using its own MiXCR run on the 5' RACE reads, TCRdb lists one record per CDR3 protein. Of 800,000 or so distinct CDR3 sequences detected, 20% to 25% appear once; the ten largest clones hold approximately 3.7%. The CDR3 totals 14 residues. In germline, CDR1 is LNHDA, CDR2 SQIVND (reference sequence). Trimming cost V 3 bases and J 0 bases, with 3 bases left between them. This clonotype was detected a few times. These data are also associated with another study on T cells of mothers and their children.

This receptor was identified in a boy between 10 and 17 years old in good health. This rearrangement joins TRBV19 to TRBJ2-6; D not certain. The specimen sequenced was blood. The CDR3 bases are TGTGCCAGTAGTATCCTCTCTGGGGCCAACGTCCTGACTTTC. This sequence encodes CASSILSGANVLTF.